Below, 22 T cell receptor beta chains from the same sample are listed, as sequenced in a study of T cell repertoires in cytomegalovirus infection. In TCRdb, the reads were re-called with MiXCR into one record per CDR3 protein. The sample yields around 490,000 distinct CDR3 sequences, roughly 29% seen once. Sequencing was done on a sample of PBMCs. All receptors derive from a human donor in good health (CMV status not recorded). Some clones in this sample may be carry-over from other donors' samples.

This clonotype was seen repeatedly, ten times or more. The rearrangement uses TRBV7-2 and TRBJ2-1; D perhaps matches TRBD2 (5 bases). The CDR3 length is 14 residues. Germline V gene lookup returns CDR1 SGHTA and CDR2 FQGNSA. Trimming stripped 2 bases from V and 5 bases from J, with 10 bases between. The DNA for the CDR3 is TGTGCCAGCAGCTTACGAGGGCAGCACAATGAGCAGTTCTTC. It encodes CASSLRGQHNEQFF.

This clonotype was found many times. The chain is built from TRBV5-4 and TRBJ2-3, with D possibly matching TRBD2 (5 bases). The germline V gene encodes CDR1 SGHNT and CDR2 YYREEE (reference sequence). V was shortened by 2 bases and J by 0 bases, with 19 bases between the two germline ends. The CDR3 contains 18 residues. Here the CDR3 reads CASSFGGGPTLSTDTQYF. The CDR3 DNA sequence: TGTGCCAGCAGCTTTGGTGGCGGGCCGACCCTCAGCACAGATACGCAGTATTTT.

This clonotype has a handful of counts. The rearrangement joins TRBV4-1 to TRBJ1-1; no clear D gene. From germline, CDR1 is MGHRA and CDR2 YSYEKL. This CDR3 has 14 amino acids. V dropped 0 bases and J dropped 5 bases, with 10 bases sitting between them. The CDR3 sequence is CASSQDPTVTEAFF. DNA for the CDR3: TGCGCCAGCAGCCAAGATCCTACAGTTACTGAAGCTTTCTTT.

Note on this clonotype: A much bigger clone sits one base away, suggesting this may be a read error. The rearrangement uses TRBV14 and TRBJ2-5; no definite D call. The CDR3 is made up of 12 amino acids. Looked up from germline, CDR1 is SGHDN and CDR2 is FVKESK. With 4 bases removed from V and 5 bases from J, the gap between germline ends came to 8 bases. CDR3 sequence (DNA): TGTGCCAGCAGCCCCAGCCCGGAGACCCAGTACTTC. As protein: CASSPSPETQYF.

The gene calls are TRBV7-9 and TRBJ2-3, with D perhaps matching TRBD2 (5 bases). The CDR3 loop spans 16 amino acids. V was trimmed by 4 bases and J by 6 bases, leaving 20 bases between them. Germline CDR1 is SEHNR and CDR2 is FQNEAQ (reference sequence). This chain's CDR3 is CASSSPEGPVGDTQYF. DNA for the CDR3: TGTGCCAGCAGCTCCCCCGAGGGTCCCGTTGGCGATACGCAGTATTTT. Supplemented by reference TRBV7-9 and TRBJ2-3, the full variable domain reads DTGVSQNPRHKITKRGQNVTFRCDPISEHNRLYWYRQTLGQGPEFLTYFQNEAQLEKSRLLSDRFSAERPKGSFSTLEIQRTEQGDSAMYLCASSSPEGPVGDTQYFGPGTRLTVL.

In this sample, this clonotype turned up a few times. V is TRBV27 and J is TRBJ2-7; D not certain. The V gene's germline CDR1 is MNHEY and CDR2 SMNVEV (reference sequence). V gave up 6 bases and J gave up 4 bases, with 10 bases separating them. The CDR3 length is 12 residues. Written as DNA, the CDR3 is TGTGCCAGCAGGGGAACAATTTACGAGCAGTACTTC. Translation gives CASRGTIYEQYF.

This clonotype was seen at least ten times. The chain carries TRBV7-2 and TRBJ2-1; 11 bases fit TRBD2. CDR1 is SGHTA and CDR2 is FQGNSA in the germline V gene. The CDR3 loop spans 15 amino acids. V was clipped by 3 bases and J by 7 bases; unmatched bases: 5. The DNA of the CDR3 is TGTGCCAGCAGCTTCCGACTAGCGGGACGGAATGAGCAGTTCTTC. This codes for CASSFRLAGRNEQFF.

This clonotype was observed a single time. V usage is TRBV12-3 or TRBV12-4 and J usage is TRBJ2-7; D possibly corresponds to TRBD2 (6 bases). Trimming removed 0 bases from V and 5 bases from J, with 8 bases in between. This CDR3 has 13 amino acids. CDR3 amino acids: CASSLAEGHEQYF. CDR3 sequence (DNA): TGTGCCAGCAGTTTAGCGGAGGGCCACGAGCAGTACTTC.

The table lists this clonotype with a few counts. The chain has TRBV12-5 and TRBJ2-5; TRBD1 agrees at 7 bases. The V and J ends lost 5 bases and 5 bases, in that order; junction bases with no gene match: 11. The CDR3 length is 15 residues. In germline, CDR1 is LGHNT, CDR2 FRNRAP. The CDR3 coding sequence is TGTGCTAGTGGTCCGTGGGCAGGGGGTATGGAGACCCAGTACTTC. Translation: CASGPWAGGMETQYF.

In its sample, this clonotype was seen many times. The CDR3 DNA reads TGTGCCAGCAGCACTACTAGCGATGAGCAGTTCTTC. Translation gives CASSTTSDEQFF. The rearrangement links TRBV7-3 to TRBJ2-1; 7 nucleotides match TRBD2. Trimming at V came to 5 bases and at J to 8 bases, leaving 3 bases not matched to a gene. Germline loops: CDR1 SGHTA, CDR2 FQGTGA. CDR3 length equals 12 residues. Drawing the rest from reference TRBV7-3 and TRBJ2-1, the complete variable domain is GAGVSQTPSNKVTEKGKYVELRCDPISGHTALYWYRQSLGQGPEFLIYFQGTGAADDSGLPNDRFFAVRPEGSVSTLKIQRTERGDSAVYLCASSTTSDEQFFGPGTRLTVL.

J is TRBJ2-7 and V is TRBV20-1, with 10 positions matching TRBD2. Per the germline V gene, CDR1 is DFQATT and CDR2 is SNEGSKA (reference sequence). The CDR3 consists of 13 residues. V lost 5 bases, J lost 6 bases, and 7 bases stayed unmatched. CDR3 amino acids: CSAPLAGDGEQYF. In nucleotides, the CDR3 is TGCAGTGCTCCTCTAGCGGGAGACGGCGAGCAGTACTTC.

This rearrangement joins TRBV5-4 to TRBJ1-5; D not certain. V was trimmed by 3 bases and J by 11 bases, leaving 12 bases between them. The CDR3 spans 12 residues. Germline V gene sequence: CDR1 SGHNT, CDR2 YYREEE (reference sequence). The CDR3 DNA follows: TGTGCCAGCAGCTCTCCCGGCACGGCCCAGCATTTT. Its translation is CASSSPGTAQHF.

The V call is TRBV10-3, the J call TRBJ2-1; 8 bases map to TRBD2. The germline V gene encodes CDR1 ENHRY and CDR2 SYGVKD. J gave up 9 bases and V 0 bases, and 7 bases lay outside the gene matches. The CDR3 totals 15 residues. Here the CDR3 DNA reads TGTGCCATCAGTGAGTCTTCGGGAGGGCCTCTTGAGCAGTTCTTC. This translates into CAISESSGGPLEQFF.

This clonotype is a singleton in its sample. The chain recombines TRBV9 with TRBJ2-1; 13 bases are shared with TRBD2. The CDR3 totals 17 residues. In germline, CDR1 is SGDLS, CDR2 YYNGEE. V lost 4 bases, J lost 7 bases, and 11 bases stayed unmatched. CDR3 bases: TGTGCCAGCAGCCCTAGCAATGGACTAGCGGGAGCGAATGAGCAGTTCTTC. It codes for CASSPSNGLAGANEQFF.

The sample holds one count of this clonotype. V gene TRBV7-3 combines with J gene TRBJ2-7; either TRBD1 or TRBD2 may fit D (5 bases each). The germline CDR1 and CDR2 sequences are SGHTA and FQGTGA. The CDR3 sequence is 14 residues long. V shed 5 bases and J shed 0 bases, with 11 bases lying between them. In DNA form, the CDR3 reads TGTGCCAGCAGCGTGGGACCCAACTCCTACGAGCAGTACTTC. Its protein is CASSVGPNSYEQYF.

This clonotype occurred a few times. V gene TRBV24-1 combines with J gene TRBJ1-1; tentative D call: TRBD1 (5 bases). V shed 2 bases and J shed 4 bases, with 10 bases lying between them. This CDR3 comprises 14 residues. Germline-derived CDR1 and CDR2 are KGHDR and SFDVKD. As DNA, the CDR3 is TGTGCCACCAGTGATTCGGGGGTCGGCACTGAAGCTTTCTTT. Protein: CATSDSGVGTEAFF.

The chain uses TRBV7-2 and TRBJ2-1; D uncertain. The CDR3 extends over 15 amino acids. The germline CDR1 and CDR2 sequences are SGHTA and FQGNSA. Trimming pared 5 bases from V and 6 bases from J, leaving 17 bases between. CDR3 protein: CASSSPGRLANEQFF. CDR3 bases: TGTGCCAGCAGCAGTCCGGGCAGACTGGCCAATGAGCAGTTCTTC.

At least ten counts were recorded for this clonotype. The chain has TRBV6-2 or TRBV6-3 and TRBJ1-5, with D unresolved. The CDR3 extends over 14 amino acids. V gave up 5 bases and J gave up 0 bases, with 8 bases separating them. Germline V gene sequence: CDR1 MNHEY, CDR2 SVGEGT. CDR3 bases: TGTGCCAGCAGTAAGGACGGTAGCAATCAGCCCCAGCATTTT. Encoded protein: CASSKDGSNQPQHF.

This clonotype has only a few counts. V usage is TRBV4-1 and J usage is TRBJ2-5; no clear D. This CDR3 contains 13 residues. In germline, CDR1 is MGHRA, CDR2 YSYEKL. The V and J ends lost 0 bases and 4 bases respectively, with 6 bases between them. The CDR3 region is CASSQDFPETQYF. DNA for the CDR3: TGCGCCAGCAGCCAAGATTTTCCAGAGACCCAGTACTTC.

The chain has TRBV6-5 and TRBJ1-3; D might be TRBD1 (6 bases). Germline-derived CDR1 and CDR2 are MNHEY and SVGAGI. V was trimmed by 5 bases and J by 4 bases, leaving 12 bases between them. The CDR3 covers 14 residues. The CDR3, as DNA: TGTGCCAGCAGTCGCCAGGGGCTAGGAAACACCATATATTTT. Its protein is CASSRQGLGNTIYF.

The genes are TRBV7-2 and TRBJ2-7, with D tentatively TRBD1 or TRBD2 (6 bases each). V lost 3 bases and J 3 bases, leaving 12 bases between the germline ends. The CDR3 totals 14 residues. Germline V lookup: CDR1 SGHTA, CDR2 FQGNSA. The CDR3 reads CASSFRRGHYEQYV. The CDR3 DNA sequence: TGTGCCAGCAGCTTCAGACGGGGGCACTACGAGCAGTACGTC.

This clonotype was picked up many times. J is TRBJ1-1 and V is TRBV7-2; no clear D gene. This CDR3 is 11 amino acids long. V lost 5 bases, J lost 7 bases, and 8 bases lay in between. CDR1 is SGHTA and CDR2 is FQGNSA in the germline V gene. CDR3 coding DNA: TGTGCCAGCAGCCCTTGGGGTGAAGCTTTCTTT. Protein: CASSPWGEAFF.